The source of this TCR beta chain is a study of T cells in Graves' hyperthyroidism and ophthalmopathy. Study-wide results and limits: Ophthalmopathy was model-predicted a median about 6.9 months pre-onset. Using 13 V-J features, a model discriminated ophthalmopathy from stable hyperthyroidism.

Amplification yielded TCR beta CDR3 regions, with RNA transcripts as the source. With the HTBI primer set, the TCR CDR3 went through a first round of RT-PCR. A single record per CDR3 protein comes from TCRdb applying MiXCR to the multiplex PCR reads. The sample yields 140,000 or so distinct CDR3 sequences, roughly 23% seen once. Patients were aged 18 to 65, had disease duration under 2 months, and had newly diagnosed hyperthyroidism. The PBMCs had their origin in roughly 10 ml of fresh peripheral blood. Concerning this clonotype: The antigen remains unidentified.

Losses at the gene ends were 0 bases for V and 6 bases for J; bases not matched to a gene: 15. The CDR3 covers 19 residues. The germline gives CDR1 SEHNR, CDR2 FQNEAQ (reference sequence). The chain carries TRBV7-9 and TRBJ2-3; 10 bases are a match to TRBD2. The sequence came from a woman in her 50s with Graves' hyperthyroidism that later progressed to Graves' ophthalmopathy. Sequencing was performed on blood. The CDR3 bases are TGTGCCAGCAGCTTAGCGGCTCGGGGAGCGGGAGGGCCGGCGGATACGCAGTATTTT. Residues: CASSLAARGAGGPADTQYF.